The 7 T cell receptor beta chains reported below all come from one sample, sequenced in a study of T-cell memory formation after mild COVID-19. From the 5' RACE reads, TCRdb called clonotypes with MiXCR, one entry per CDR3 protein. The table includes hundreds of thousands of distinct CDR3 sequences, just under 20% detected once. The sequenced material came from PBMCs or a T cell subset sorted from them (not recorded which). The receptors were gathered from a man between 18 and 29 years old who had mild COVID-19 (a few samples of this study predate the infection). Cell type and time point are not known.

This clonotype was counted ten times or more. The chain uses TRBV7-8 and TRBJ2-5; no definite D call. This CDR3 spans 13 amino acids. V lost 1 base and J 5 bases, leaving 8 bases between the germline ends. Germline V gene lookup returns CDR1 SGHVS and CDR2 FQNEAQ. CDR3 in amino acids: CASSLGVGETQYF. Written as DNA, the CDR3 is TGTGCCAGCAGCTTAGGTGTGGGGGAGACCCAGTACTTC.

The chain recombines TRBV29-1 with TRBJ1-2, with 12 bases fitting TRBD1. V was clipped by 6 bases and J by 8 bases; unmatched bases: 1. Germline assignment: CDR1 SQVTM and CDR2 ANQGSEA. This CDR3 has 11 amino acids. The CDR3 loop reads CSVGTGGGYTF. The CDR3 region has the DNA TGCAGCGTCGGGACAGGGGGCGGCTACACCTTC.

V gene TRBV10-3 combines with J gene TRBJ1-2; 7 bases map to TRBD1. With V trimmed by 2 bases and J by 2 bases, 11 bases remained unmatched. CDR1 and CDR2 from the germline V gene are ENHRY and SYGVKD. The CDR3 has 17 residues. This CDR3 reads CAISEPTRGTENYGYTF. CDR3 coding DNA: TGTGCCATCAGTGAGCCTACTCGGGGGACAGAAAACTATGGCTACACCTTC.

The genes are TRBV5-5 and TRBJ1-4; 10 positions agree with TRBD1. Germline V gene data show CDR1 as SGHKS and CDR2 as YYEKEE (reference sequence). V lost 3 bases, J lost 8 bases, and 7 bases stayed unmatched. CDR3 length: 15 amino acids. This CDR3 is CASSSETGGREKLFF. The CDR3, as DNA: TGTGCCAGCAGCTCCGAGACAGGGGGCAGAGAAAAACTGTTTTTT. Full variable domain (missing parts from reference TRBV5-5 and TRBJ1-4): DAGVTQSPTHLIKTRGQQVTLRCSPISGHKSVSWYQQVLGQGPQFIFQYYEKEERGRGNFPDRFSARQFPNYSSELNVNALLLGDSALYLCASSSETGGREKLFFGSGTQLSVL.

The rearrangement links TRBV29-1 to TRBJ2-2; no reliable D call. With 6 bases removed from V and 4 bases from J, the gap between germline ends came to 12 bases. This CDR3 is built from 13 residues. The germline V gene encodes CDR1 SQVTM and CDR2 ANQGSEA. CDR3 DNA: TGCAGCGTGATTGGACGACCCACCGGGGAGCTGTTTTTT. This gives the protein CSVIGRPTGELFF.

This clonotype occurred many times. In nucleotides, the CDR3 is TGTGCCAGCAGCTTAGCAGATACGCAGTATTTT. It encodes CASSLADTQYF. The chain couples TRBV7-2 to TRBJ2-3; D remains unclear. CDR1 is SGHTA and CDR2 is FQGNSA in the germline V gene. This CDR3 region has 11 residues. V was cut by 0 bases and J by 5 bases, with 0 bases left in between.

The chain links TRBV6-5 to TRBJ2-2; 9 bases match TRBD2. There are 18 residues in the CDR3. From germline, CDR1 is MNHEY and CDR2 SVGAGI. V dropped 8 bases and J dropped 1; count of bases not matched to a gene: 14. CDR3 sequence (DNA): TGTGCCAGCTACACGATGGGGCTAGCGGGATTGAACACCGGGGAGCTGTTTTTT. Translated: CASYTMGLAGLNTGELFF.